The entry below describes one TCR beta chain. What it recognizes is unknown. The data are from a study of cytomegalovirus exposure and HLA in healthy donors. Broader study findings: Later on, a genetic analysis was performed. It linked a missense variant in DCLRE1C with V- and J-gene trimming of TCR beta.

V gave up 10 bases and J gave up 3 bases, with 18 bases separating them. Germline-derived CDR1 and CDR2 are MNHEY and SVGAGI. The CDR3 is 14 residues long. Primers: 60 Vbeta forward and 13 Jbeta reverse. Generated by immunoSEQ multiplex PCR, the TCRdb table keeps only in-frame clones and is missing some. The table records around 120,000 clones, 60% to 85% of them present only once. This sequence joins TRBV6-5 and TRBJ1-1; a possible D gene is TRBD1 (6 bases). This clonotype was sampled from a man between 25 and 39 years old in good health and CMV-seronegative. Sequencing was performed on PBMCs. CDR3 nucleotide sequence: TGTGCCACAGCCACGGGGGGGCCGGACACTGAAGCTTTCTTT. Its translation: CATATGGPDTEAFF.